A selection of T cell receptor beta chains follows, all from one sample in a study of cytomegalovirus exposure and HLA in healthy donors. Repertoires were generated with immunoSEQ multiplex PCR, while TCRdb's copy carries only in-frame clones and drops some. The table includes tens of thousands of clones, approximately 79% detected once. Sequenced: PBMCs. These receptor sequences come from a woman aged 18-35 years in good health and CMV-seropositive. Each CDR3 is given with its conserved first and last residue. A D gene is named only where the DNA matches it firmly. Clone size is stated in some rows and not others, as once, few, many or a class when expanded.

d_call,clone_size,v_call,j_call,cdr3_aa,cdr3_nt
NA,NA,TRBV4-1,TRBJ1-6,CASSQGVGVESRNSPLHF,TGCGCCAGCAGCCAAGGAGTAGGGGTCGAGTCACGTAATTCACCCCTCCACTTT
NA,NA,TRBV5-6,TRBJ1-1,CASSWGVATEAFF,TGTGCCAGCAGCTGGGGGGTCGCAACTGAAGCTTTCTTT
NA,once,TRBV7-8,TRBJ2-3,CASSYGVPVSDTQYF,TGTGCCAGCAGCTACGGGGTCCCCGTCTCAGATACGCAGTATTTT
TRBD2,NA,TRBV9,TRBJ2-3,CASSLSGGVTDTQYF,TGTGCCAGCAGCCTTAGCGGGGGAGTCACAGATACGCAGTATTTT
TRBD1,NA,TRBV28,TRBJ1-2,CASSLPGGGPGYTF,TGTGCCAGCAGTCTCCCCGGAGGGGGCCCTGGCTACACCTTC
NA,NA,TRBV6-1,TRBJ2-5,CASSDRHQYF,TGTGCCAGCAGTGACCGACACCAGTACTTC
NA,NA,TRBV7-3,TRBJ2-7,CASSLGPGGEQYF,TGTGCCAGCAGTCTTGGCCCTGGTGGCGAGCAGTACTTC
NA,NA,TRBV7-9,TRBJ2-5,CASSLGGLTGEEAQYF,TGTGCCAGCAGCTTAGGGGGCCTGACAGGTGAAGAGGCCCAGTACTTC
NA,NA,TRBV11-2,TRBJ2-1,CASSFSRDEQFF,TGTGCCAGCAGCTTTAGCAGGGATGAGCAGTTCTTC
TRBD2,NA,TRBV4-1,TRBJ2-1,CASSQAGGTGPGQFF,TGCGCCAGCAGCCAAGCGGGAGGGACGGGCCCGGGGCAGTTCTTC
NA,NA,TRBV4-2,TRBJ2-3,CASSQASLFQGILADTQYF,TGTGCCAGCAGCCAAGCCAGTTTGTTTCAGGGGATCTTAGCAGATACGCAGTATTTT
NA,NA,TRBV7-3,TRBJ2-1,CASSQGNRNEQFF,TGTGCCAGCAGCCAGGGGAATCGGAATGAGCAGTTCTTC
NA,NA,TRBV4-3,TRBJ2-3,CASSQDRALSWYTQYF,TGCGCCAGCAGCCAAGATCGAGCACTCTCGTGGTATACGCAGTATTTT
TRBD1,NA,TRBV4-2,TRBJ1-1,CASSQDSGTGAAEAFF,TGTGCCAGCAGCCAAGATAGTGGGACAGGGGCCGCTGAAGCTTTCTTT
NA,NA,TRBV2,TRBJ2-1,CASSEMRGNEQFF,TGTGCCAGCAGTGAAATGAGGGGGAATGAGCAGTTCTTC
NA,NA,TRBV7-2,TRBJ1-1,CASSPPWGEGAFF,TGTGCCAGCAGCCCACCATGGGGGGAGGGAGCTTTCTTT
NA,NA,TRBV7-8,TRBJ1-5,CASSLGDAGSQPQHF,TGTGCCAGCAGCTTAGGGGACGCCGGGAGTCAGCCCCAGCATTTT
NA,once,TRBV4-2,TRBJ2-7,CASSQAGYEQYF,TGTGCCAGCAGCCAAGCGGGTTACGAGCAGTACTTC
TRBD1,NA,TRBV18,TRBJ2-1,CASSPPQGEVMQQFF,TGTGCCAGCTCACCCCCTCAGGGGGAAGTTATGCAGCAGTTCTTC
NA,NA,TRBV7-8,TRBJ1-5,CASSWVEGQPQHF,TGTGCCAGCAGCTGGGTCGAGGGCCAGCCCCAGCATTTT
NA,NA,TRBV7-9,TRBJ2-3,CASSPGGLNTDTQYF,TGTGCCAGCAGCCCTGGGGGACTTAACACAGATACGCAGTATTTT
NA,NA,TRBV7-9,TRBJ2-6,CASRQTDLSGANVLTF,TGTGCCAGCAGACAGACAGACCTTTCTGGGGCCAACGTCCTGACTTTC
TRBD1,NA,TRBV25-1,TRBJ1-1,CASSSTVGGRTEAFF,TGTGCCAGCAGTTCCACGGTAGGGGGCAGGACTGAAGCTTTCTTT
TRBD1,NA,TRBV4-2,TRBJ1-1,CASSQGQGGNTEAFF,TGTGCCAGCAGCCAAGGACAGGGGGGGAACACTGAAGCTTTCTTT
NA,NA,TRBV2,TRBJ1-2,CASSEPGGKGYTF,TGTGCCAGCAGTGAACCCGGGGGTAAGGGCTACACCTTC
NA,NA,TRBV27,TRBJ2-1,CASEGGYEQFF,TGTGCCAGCGAGGGGGGGTATGAGCAGTTCTTC
NA,NA,TRBV27,TRBJ2-6,CASSLLGAGANVLTF,TGTGCCAGCAGTTTATTAGGGGCTGGGGCCAACGTCCTGACTTTC
TRBD1,NA,TRBV30,TRBJ1-5,CAWNRQGSNQPQHF,TGTGCCTGGAACCGACAGGGTAGCAATCAGCCCCAGCATTTT
TRBD2,NA,TRBV29-1,TRBJ2-1,CSVDRGAGGRNNEQFF,TGCAGCGTTGATAGGGGCGCGGGGGGCCGGAACAATGAGCAGTTCTTC
TRBD2,NA,TRBV7-2,TRBJ2-7,CASSPPGVAGIEQYF,TGTGCCAGCAGCCCACCCGGGGTAGCGGGGATCGAGCAGTACTTC
NA,once,TRBV12-5,TRBJ2-7,CASGLKGVYEQYF,TGTGCTAGTGGTCTGAAAGGGGTTTACGAGCAGTACTTC
NA,NA,TRBV5-1,TRBJ2-6,CTSSLLNQGSGANVLTF,TGCACCAGCAGCTTACTGAACCAGGGCTCTGGGGCCAACGTCCTGACTTTC
TRBD2,NA,TRBV29-1,TRBJ2-3,CSVGTFSGRTDTQYF,TGCAGCGTCGGGACGTTTAGCGGGCGCACAGATACGCAGTATTTT
NA,NA,TRBV14,TRBJ2-7,CASSQAGQLSYEQYF,TGTGCCAGCAGCCAAGCCGGACAGCTCTCCTACGAGCAGTACTTC
NA,NA,TRBV29-1,TRBJ1-2,CSVNGFGGYTF,TGCAGCGTCAACGGGTTTGGGGGCTACACCTTC
NA,NA,TRBV7-7,TRBJ1-6,CASSPDSFGTPLHF,TGTGCTAGCAGCCCGGACAGTTTCGGGACACCCCTCCACTTT
TRBD1,NA,TRBV6-6,TRBJ2-4,CASSYLQGAAKNIQYF,TGTGCCAGCAGTTACTTACAGGGGGCGGCCAAAAACATTCAGTACTTC
NA,NA,TRBV28,TRBJ1-4,CASSKSRRNEKLFF,TGTGCCAGCAGCAAATCGCGGCGTAATGAAAAACTGTTTTTT
NA,NA,TRBV15,TRBJ2-1,CATSRDLGRYNEQFF,TGTGCCACCAGCAGAGATCTGGGCAGATACAATGAGCAGTTCTTC
TRBD1,NA,TRBV6-1,TRBJ2-2,CASSVGVGTAGELFF,TGTGCCAGCAGTGTTGGGGTGGGGACAGCGGGGGAGCTGTTTTTT
TRBD2,NA,TRBV27,TRBJ2-1,CASSPGGAPLYNEQFF,TGTGCCAGCAGTCCGGGAGGAGCCCCCCTCTACAATGAGCAGTTCTTC
NA,NA,TRBV9,TRBJ1-4,CASSSQGTVGEKLFF,TGTGCCAGCAGCTCCCAGGGGACGGTAGGTGAAAAACTGTTTTTT
NA,NA,TRBV5-6,TRBJ1-2,CASSLPDSIYGYTF,TGTGCCAGCAGCTTGCCGGACAGCATCTATGGCTACACCTTC
TRBD1,few,TRBV15,TRBJ1-1,CATSKGQVSLNTEAFF,TGTGCCACCAGCAAAGGACAGGTCTCCTTGAACACTGAAGCTTTCTTT
NA,few,TRBV28,TRBJ2-1,CASSREQGRVDNEQFF,TGTGCCAGCAGTCGCGAACAGGGAAGGGTTGACAATGAGCAGTTCTTC
NA,NA,TRBV19,TRBJ2-6,CASSNSNVLTF,TGTGCCAGTAGTAATAGCAACGTCCTGACTTTC
TRBD2,NA,TRBV7-2,TRBJ2-3,CASSPGLAATDTQYF,TGTGCCAGCAGCCCCGGACTAGCGGCGACGGATACGCAGTATTTT
NA,NA,TRBV5-1,TRBJ2-4,CASSLDSRTNLQYF,TGCGCCAGCAGCTTGGATAGCAGAACCAATCTTCAGTACTTC
TRBD2,NA,TRBV27,TRBJ2-7,CASRTVAGSSYEQYF,TGTGCCAGCAGAACCGTAGCGGGGAGCTCCTACGAGCAGTACTTC
TRBD1,NA,TRBV28,TRBJ1-2,CASSYNRGNYGYTF,TGTGCCAGCAGCTACAACAGGGGAAACTATGGCTACACCTTC
NA,NA,TRBV29-1,TRBJ1-1,CSTRVLNTEAFF,TGCAGCACCAGGGTCCTGAACACTGAAGCTTTCTTT
TRBD1,few,TRBV4-1,TRBJ1-5,CASSQGTGSGQPQHF,TGCGCCAGCAGCCAGGGGACAGGGTCGGGTCAGCCCCAGCATTTT
NA,NA,TRBV28,TRBJ1-2,CASRVYGYGYTF,TGTGCCAGCAGGGTGTACGGCTATGGCTACACCTTC
NA,NA,TRBV30,TRBJ1-2,CAWSWTAGYTF,TGTGCCTGGAGTTGGACAGCAGGCTACACCTTC
NA,NA,TRBV27,TRBJ1-1,CASSLAQPNTEAFF,TGTGCCAGCAGTTTGGCACAACCGAACACTGAAGCTTTCTTT